This T cell receptor (beta chain) was captured in a study of T cells after yellow fever vaccination. TCRdb fed the 5' RACE reads into MiXCR, producing one record per CDR3 protein. The table has roughly 15,000 distinct CDR3 sequences, 6% to 9.5% seen once. CDR1 is SQVTM and CDR2 is ANQGSEA in the germline V gene. Trimming removed 8 bases at V and 3 bases at J, with 16 bases between. The CDR3 consists of 13 residues. Whole-study findings and limits: Almost all vaccine-responding clonotypes went undetected in sorted memory subsets on day 0.

By share, this clonotype counts as medium-sized. Sequencing used PBMCs, either bulk or a sorted T-cell subset (CD4+, CD8+, memory, or dextramer-sorted; not recorded which), obtained on the day of the yellow fever booster vaccination. This rearrangement joins TRBV29-1 to TRBJ2-5; D is tentatively TRBD1 or TRBD2 (6 bases each). The clonotype was recovered from a man aged 18 to 29 who received the YFV17D yellow fever vaccine. CDR3 DNA sequence: TGCAGCACCCAAAGGGGGGCGGAAGAGACCCAGTACTTC. This gives the protein CSTQRGAEETQYF.